The source of this T cell receptor (beta chain) is a study of shared clonotypes between healthy human individuals. Points from the study as a whole: Only blood was sampled, and tissue TCR repertoires likely differ from blood ones. Non-shared clonotypes had lower generation probabilities than those shared by all four donors.

Both subsets, CD45RA+ naive and CD45RA-negative memory, were split from the CD4+ cells. Comments on this clone: As yet, its antigen is unknown. The sample has other DNA sequences that encode this CDR3 too.

Profiled with immunoSEQ multiplex PCR; TCRdb holds only in-frame clones, not every one. The table has about 2.5 million clones, approximately 90% seen once. Germline values: CDR1 MDHEN, CDR2 SYDVKM. V trimming: 3 bases; J trimming: 5 bases; junction bases outside the gene matches: 4. This CDR3 is 15 amino acids long. The sample comprised naive CD4+ T cells from PBMCs. Documented subset: CD45RA+ positively selected. This TCR was sampled from a man between 18 and 29 years old in good health. Some clones in this sample may be carry-over from other donors' samples. V and J are TRBV28 and TRBJ1-4; 9 positions agree with TRBD1. The CDR3 reads CASSFLTGGNEKLFF. In DNA form, the CDR3 reads TGTGCCAGCAGTTTTTTGACAGGGGGGAATGAAAAACTGTTTTTT.